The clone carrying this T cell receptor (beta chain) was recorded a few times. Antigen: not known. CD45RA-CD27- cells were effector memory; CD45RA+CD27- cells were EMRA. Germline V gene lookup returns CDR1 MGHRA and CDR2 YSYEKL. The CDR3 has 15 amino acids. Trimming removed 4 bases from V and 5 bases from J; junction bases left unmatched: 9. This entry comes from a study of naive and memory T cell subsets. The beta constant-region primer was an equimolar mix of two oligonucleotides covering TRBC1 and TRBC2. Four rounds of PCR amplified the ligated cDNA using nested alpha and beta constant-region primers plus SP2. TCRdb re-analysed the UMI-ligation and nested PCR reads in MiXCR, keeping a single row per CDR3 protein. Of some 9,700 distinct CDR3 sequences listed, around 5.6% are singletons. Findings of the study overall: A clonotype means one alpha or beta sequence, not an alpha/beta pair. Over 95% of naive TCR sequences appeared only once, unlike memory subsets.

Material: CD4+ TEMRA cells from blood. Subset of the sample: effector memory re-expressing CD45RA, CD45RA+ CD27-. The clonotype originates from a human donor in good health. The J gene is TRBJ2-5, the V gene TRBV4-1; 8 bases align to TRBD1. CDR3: CASSRLGDRRETQYF. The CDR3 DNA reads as TGCGCCAGCAGCCGGTTGGGGGACAGGCGTGAGACCCAGTACTTC.